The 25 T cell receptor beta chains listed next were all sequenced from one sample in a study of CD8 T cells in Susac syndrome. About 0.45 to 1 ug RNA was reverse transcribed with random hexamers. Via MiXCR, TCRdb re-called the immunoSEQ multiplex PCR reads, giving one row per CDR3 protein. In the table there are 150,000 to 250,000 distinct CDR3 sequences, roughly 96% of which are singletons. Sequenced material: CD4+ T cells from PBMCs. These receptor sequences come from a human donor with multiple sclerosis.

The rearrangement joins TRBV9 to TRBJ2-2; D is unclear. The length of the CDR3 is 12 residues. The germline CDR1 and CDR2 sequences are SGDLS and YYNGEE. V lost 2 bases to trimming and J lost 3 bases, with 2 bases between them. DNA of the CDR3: TGTGCCAGCAGCGTGTACACCGGGGAGCTGTTTTTT. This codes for CASSVYTGELFF.

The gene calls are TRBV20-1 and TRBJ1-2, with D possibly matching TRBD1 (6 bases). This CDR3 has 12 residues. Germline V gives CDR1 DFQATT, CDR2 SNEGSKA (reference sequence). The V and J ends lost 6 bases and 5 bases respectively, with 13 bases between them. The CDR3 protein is CSAKPRGYGYTF. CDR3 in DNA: TGCAGTGCAAAGCCCAGGGGTTATGGCTACACCTTC.

Here the CDR3 DNA reads TGTGCCACCAGCAGAGAGGCAGGGTTCGAGCAGTACTTC. Protein sequence: CATSREAGFEQYF. The chain joins TRBV15 to TRBJ2-7; D is possibly TRBD1 (5 bases). This CDR3 comprises 13 residues. The germline V gene has CDR1 LNHNV and CDR2 YYDKDF (reference sequence). V was shortened by 0 bases and J by 6 bases, with 9 bases between the two germline ends.

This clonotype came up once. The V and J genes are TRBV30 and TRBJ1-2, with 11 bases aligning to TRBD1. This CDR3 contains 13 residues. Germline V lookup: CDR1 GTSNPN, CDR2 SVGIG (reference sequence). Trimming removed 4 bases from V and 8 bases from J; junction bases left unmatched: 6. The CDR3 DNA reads TGTGCCTGGACCGGACAGGGGGCAGGGGGCTACACCTTC. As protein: CAWTGQGAGGYTF.

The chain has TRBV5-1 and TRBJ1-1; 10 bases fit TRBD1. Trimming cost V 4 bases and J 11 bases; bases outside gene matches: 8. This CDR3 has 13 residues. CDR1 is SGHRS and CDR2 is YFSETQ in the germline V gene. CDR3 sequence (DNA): TGCGCCAGCAGCCTAGGACAGGGGGGGTCCGCTTTCTTT. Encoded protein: CASSLGQGGSAFF.

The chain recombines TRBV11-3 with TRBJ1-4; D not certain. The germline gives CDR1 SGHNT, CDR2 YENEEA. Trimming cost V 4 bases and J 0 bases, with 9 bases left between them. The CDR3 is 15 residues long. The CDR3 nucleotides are TGTGCCAGCAGCTATGGAGGTGCAACTAATGAAAAACTGTTTTTT. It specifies CASSYGGATNEKLFF.

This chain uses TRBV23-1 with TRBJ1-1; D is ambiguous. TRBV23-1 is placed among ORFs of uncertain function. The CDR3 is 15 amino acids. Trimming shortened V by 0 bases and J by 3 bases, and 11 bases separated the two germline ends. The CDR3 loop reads CASSQSGPTYTEAFF. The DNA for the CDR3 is TGCGCCAGCAGTCAATCAGGGCCGACTTACACTGAAGCTTTCTTT.

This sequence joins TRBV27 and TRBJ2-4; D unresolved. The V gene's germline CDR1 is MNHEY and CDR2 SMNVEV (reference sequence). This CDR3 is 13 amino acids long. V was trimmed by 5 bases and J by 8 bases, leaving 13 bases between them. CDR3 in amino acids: CASSPHLFDIQYF. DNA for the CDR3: TGTGCCAGCAGTCCGCATCTGTTTGACATTCAGTACTTC.

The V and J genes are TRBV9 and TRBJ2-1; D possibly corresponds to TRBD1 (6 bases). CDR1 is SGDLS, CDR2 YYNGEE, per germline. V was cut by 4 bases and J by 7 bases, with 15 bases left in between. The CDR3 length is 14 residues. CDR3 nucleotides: TGTGCCAGCAGCAAAGCTGGGACAAGGAATGAGCAGTTCTTC. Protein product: CASSKAGTRNEQFF.

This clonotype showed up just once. This CDR3 reads CAWIRDRVNGELFF. The CDR3 DNA sequence: TGTGCCTGGATCCGGGACAGGGTTAACGGGGAGCTGTTTTTT. This rearrangement joins TRBV30 to TRBJ2-2; 9 bases match TRBD1. V dropped 4 bases and J dropped 7; count of bases not matched to a gene: 7. The CDR3 contains 14 residues. Germline CDR1 GTSNPN, CDR2 SVGIG (reference sequence).

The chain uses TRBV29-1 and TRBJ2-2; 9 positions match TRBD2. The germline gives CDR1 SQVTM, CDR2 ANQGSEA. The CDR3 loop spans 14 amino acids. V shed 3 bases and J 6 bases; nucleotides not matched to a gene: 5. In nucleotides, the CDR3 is TGCAGCGTTGACCTGGGACTAGCATCCGGGGAGCTGTTTTTT. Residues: CSVDLGLASGELFF.

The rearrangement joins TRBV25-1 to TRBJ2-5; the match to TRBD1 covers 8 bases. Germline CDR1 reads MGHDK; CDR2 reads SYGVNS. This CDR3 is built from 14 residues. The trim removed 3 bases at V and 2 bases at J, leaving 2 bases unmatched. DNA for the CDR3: TGTGCCAGCAGTGATGACAGGGGACAAGAGACCCAGTACTTC. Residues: CASSDDRGQETQYF.

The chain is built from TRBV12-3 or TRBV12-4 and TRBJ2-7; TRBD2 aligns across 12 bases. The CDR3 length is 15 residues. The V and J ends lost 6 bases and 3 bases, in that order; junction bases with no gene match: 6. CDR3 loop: CASSTRLAGVYEQYF. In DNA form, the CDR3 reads TGTGCCAGCAGCACCCGACTAGCGGGAGTCTACGAGCAGTACTTC.

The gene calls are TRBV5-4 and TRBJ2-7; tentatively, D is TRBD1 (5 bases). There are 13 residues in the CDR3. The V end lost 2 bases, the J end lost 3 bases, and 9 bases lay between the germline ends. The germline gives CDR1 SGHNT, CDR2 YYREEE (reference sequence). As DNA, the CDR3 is TGTGCCAGCAGCTTAGACAGCTACTACGAGCAGTACTTC. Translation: CASSLDSYYEQYF. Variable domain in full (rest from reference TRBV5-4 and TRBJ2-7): ETGVTQSPTHLIKTRGQQVTLRCSSQSGHNTVSWYQQALGQGPQFIFQYYREEENGRGNFPPRFSGLQFPNYSSELNVNALELDDSALYLCASSLDSYYEQYFGPGTRLTVT.

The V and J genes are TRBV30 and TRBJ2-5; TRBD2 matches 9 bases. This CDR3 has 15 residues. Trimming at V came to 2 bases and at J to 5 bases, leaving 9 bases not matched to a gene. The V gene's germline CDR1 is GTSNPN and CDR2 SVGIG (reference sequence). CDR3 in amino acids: CAWSLSGSGGETQYF. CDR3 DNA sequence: TGTGCCTGGAGTCTTAGCGGGAGCGGTGGGGAGACCCAGTACTTC.

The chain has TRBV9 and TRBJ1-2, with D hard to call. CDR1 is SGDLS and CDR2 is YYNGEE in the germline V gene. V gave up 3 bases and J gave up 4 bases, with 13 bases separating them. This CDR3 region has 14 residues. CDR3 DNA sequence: TGTGCCAGCAGCGATATCCGATACGGCTATGGCTACACCTTC. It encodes CASSDIRYGYGYTF.

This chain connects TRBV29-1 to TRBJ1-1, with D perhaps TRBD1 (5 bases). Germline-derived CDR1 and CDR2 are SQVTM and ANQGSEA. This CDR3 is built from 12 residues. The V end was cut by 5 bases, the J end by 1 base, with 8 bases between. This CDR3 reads CSVRGANTEAFF. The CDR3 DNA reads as TGCAGCGTTAGAGGGGCGAACACTGAAGCTTTCTTT.

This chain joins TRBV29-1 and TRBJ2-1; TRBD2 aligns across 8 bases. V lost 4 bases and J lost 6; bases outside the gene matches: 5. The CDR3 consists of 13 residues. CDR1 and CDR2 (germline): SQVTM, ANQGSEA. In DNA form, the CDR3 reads TGCAGCGTTGCTAGCGGGTATGGCAATGAGCAGTTCTTC. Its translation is CSVASGYGNEQFF.

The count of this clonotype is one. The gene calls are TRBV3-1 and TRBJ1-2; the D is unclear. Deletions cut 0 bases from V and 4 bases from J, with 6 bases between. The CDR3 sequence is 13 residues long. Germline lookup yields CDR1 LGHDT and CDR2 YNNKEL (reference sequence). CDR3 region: CASSQDRAYGYTF. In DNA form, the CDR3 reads TGTGCCAGCAGCCAAGATCGAGCCTATGGCTACACCTTC. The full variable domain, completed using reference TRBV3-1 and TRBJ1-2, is DTAVSQTPKYLVTQMGNDKSIKCEQNLGHDTMYWYKQDSKKFLKIMFSYNNKELIINETVPNRFSPKSPDKAHLNLHINSLELGDSAVYFCASSQDRAYGYTFGSGTRLTVV.

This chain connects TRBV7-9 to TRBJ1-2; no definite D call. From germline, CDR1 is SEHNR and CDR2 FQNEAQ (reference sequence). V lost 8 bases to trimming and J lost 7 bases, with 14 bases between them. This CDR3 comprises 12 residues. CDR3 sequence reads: CASARERGGYTF. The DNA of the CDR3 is TGTGCCAGCGCTAGGGAGAGAGGTGGCTACACCTTC.

The CDR3 loop reads CAWSAGLEEGYTF. CDR3 bases: TGTGCCTGGAGTGCAGGGCTCGAGGAGGGCTACACCTTC. The chain carries TRBV30 and TRBJ1-2; D perhaps matches TRBD1 (5 bases). The CDR3 is 13 residues long. Looked up from germline, CDR1 is GTSNPN and CDR2 is SVGIG (reference sequence). With 1 base removed from V and 8 bases from J, the gap between germline ends came to 14 bases.

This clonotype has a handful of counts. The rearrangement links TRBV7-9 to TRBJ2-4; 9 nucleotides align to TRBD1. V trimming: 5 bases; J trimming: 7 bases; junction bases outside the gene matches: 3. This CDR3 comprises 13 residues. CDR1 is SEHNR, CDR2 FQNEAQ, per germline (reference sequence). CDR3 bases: TGTGCCAGCAGCGGGGGACAGGGTAACATTCAGTACTTC. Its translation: CASSGGQGNIQYF.

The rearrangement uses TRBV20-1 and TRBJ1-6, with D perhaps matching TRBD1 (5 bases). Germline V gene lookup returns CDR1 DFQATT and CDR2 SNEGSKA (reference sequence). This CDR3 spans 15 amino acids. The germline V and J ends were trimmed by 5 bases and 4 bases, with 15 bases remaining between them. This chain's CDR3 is CSALEGTAYNSPLHF. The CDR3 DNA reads TGCAGTGCTCTAGAGGGGACGGCTTATAATTCACCCCTCCACTTT.

CDR3 region: CSAMGPTDTQYF. The CDR3 region has the DNA TGCAGTGCTATGGGGCCCACAGATACGCAGTATTTT. The chain links TRBV20-1 to TRBJ2-3; D possibly corresponds to TRBD1 (5 bases). Trimming took 4 bases from V and 2 from J, leaving 7 bases between them. The V gene's germline CDR1 is DFQATT and CDR2 SNEGSKA (reference sequence). This CDR3 has 12 residues.

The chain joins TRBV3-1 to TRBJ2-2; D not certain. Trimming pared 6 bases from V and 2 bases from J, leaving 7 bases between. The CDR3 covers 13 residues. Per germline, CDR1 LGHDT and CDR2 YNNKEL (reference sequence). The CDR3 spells CASRTVNTGELFF. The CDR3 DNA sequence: TGTGCCAGCAGGACTGTTAACACCGGGGAGCTGTTTTTT.